This T cell receptor beta chain was sequenced in a study of CXCR3-negative and CXCR3-positive naive CD8 T cells. Study observations and caveats: Similar TRBV-TRBJ usage characterized naive CXCR3-negative and CXCR3-positive cells; memory cells differed. CXCR3-expressing naive cells carried TRB CDR3s more hydrophobic than those of CXCR3-negative naive cells. Partly lower CXCR3 expression followed cryopreservation, and most assays relied on fresh PBMCs.

Libraries were UMI-labeled 5' RACE TRB cDNA. Following a re-call of the 5' RACE reads, TCRdb has one entry per CDR3 protein and lacks DNA. In all, the sample yields 150,000 or so distinct CDR3 sequences. Triplicate roughly 300,000-cell sorts were made of each CD8+ T cell subset. CD45RO-CCR7+CD27+CD95- expression identified naive CD8+ T cells. A word on this clonotype: Its antigen is as yet unknown.

CDR3 length: 13 residues. Germline CDR1 reads SQVTM; CDR2 reads ANQGSEA. The chain uses TRBV29-1 and TRBJ1-6; the TCRdb call, TRBD1, lacks DNA for checking. Sequenced: naive CXCR3+ CD8+ T cells from blood. Indicated subset: CD45RO-CCR7+CD27+CD95- naive CD8+ T cells expressing CXCR3 (TNR3+). This sequence was found in a human donor in good health. Some clones in this sample may be carry-over from other donors' samples. Here the CDR3 reads CSAGTGGNSPLHF.